Shown below are 30 T cell receptor beta chains from a single sample sequenced in a study of regulatory T cells in long-lasting Graves disease (dated by TCRdb to the early 2020s). Taken with the paper, the label for time point translates to: newly diagnosed GD, antithyroid drugs for less than 3 months. For both TCR sequencing and RNA sequencing, RNA was extracted from PBMCs using TRIzol. Library prep was done by multiplex PCR. Sequencing used an Illumina HiSeq 4000. iRepertoire HTBI primers and Arm-PCR amplification of CDR3 regions were used to construct TCR beta libraries. TCRdb trimmed the raw reads at Q25, called clones with MiXCR and kept productive beta chains. Each entry merges the rows of one CDR3 protein and shows their most common DNA and genes. A total of 530,000 or so distinct CDR3 sequences appear in this sample, roughly 13% of them only once. The ten biggest clones cover about 10% of the sample.

This sample was shared with a second study, whose subject was T cells in Graves' hyperthyroidism and ophthalmopathy.

The material sequenced was peripheral blood mononuclear cells (PBMCs), taken at new diagnosis, from a patient treated with antithyroid drugs. The receptors derive from a man aged 25-40 years with Graves disease. Donor details come from another sample of the same person, matched by shared clones.

In this sample, this clonotype turned up many times. This sequence joins TRBV28 and TRBJ1-1; possible D gene TRBD1, 6 bases. In germline, CDR1 is MDHEN, CDR2 SYDVKM. The length of the CDR3 is 14 residues. Trimming stripped 11 bases from V and 0 bases from J, with 16 bases between. CDR3 sequence (DNA): TGTGCCGTCCAGGGGCAACCGATGAACACTGAAGCTTTCTTT. Protein: CAVQGQPMNTEAFF.

The rearrangement links TRBV19 to TRBJ2-1, with TRBD2 matching over 7 bases. This CDR3 has 14 residues. Losses at the gene ends were 9 bases for V and 7 bases for J; bases not matched to a gene: 12. Germline V gives CDR1 LNHDA, CDR2 SQIVND (reference sequence). CDR3 sequence (DNA): TGTGCCAGCAGGCGGCTAGCGGACTTAAATGAGCAGTTCTTC. Its translation: CASRRLADLNEQFF.

Notes on this clonotype: Germline and junction disagree at one end, which may indicate a read error. The chain recombines TRBV27 with TRBJ2-6; D is perhaps TRBD1 (5 bases). Germline V lookup: CDR1 MNHEY, CDR2 SMNVEV (reference sequence). The length of the CDR3 is 16 residues. CDR3 sequence: CASSLMVGSGASVLTF. CDR3 DNA sequence: TGTGCCAGCAGTTTGATGGTCGGGTCTGGGGCCAGCGTCCTGACTTTC.

The table lists this clonotype with a few counts. The V call is TRBV25-1, the J call TRBJ1-6, with unresolved D. V was clipped by 7 bases and J by 0 bases, with 7 bases between them. Germline CDR1 MGHDK, CDR2 SYGVNS. The CDR3 is 14 amino acids. The DNA for the CDR3 is TGTGCCAGCAAGCAGAGCTCCTATAATTCACCCCTCCACTTT. This encodes CASKQSSYNSPLHF. The full variable domain, completed using reference TRBV25-1 and TRBJ1-6, is EADIYQTPRYLVIGTGKKITLECSQTMGHDKMYWYQQDPGMELHLIHYSYGVNSTEKGDLSSESTVSRIRTEHFPLTLESARPSHTSQYLCASKQSSYNSPLHFGNGTRLTVT.

The V gene is TRBV13, the J gene TRBJ2-3, with TRBD1 identical over 9 bases. V lost 5 bases and J lost 0; bases outside the gene matches: 9. The CDR3 extends over 17 amino acids. Germline-derived CDR1 and CDR2 are PRHDT and FYEKMQ (reference sequence). The CDR3 DNA follows: TGTGCCAGCAGCCCAGGACAGGGGACATCTAGCACAGATACGCAGTATTTT. Translating gives CASSPGQGTSSTDTQYF.

With respect to this clonotype: A single base separates this from a much larger clone, so it may be a read error. The chain carries TRBV3-1 and TRBJ2-1; D unclear. CDR3 length equals 15 residues. Germline CDR1 is LGHDT and CDR2 is YNNKEL (reference sequence). V was shortened by 0 bases and J by 10 bases, with 16 bases between the two germline ends. CDR3 DNA: TGTGCCAGCAGCCAAGAATCACTTCTAAACTACGAGCAGTTCTTC. Residues: CASSQESLLNYEQFF.

At least ten counts were recorded for this clonotype. The chain joins TRBV2 to TRBJ1-6; D possibly corresponds to TRBD1 (6 bases). CDR1 is SNHLY, CDR2 FYNNEI, per germline. The CDR3 is 16 residues long. V was trimmed by 3 bases and J by 9 bases, leaving 18 bases between them. The CDR3 region is CASSDPGGWGGSPLHF. The CDR3 bases are TGTGCCAGCAGTGATCCCGGGGGCTGGGGGGGTTCACCCCTCCACTTT.

The rearrangement uses TRBV12-3 or TRBV12-4 and TRBJ1-6; possible D gene TRBD1, 6 bases. Trimming left V 6 bases short and J 9 bases short, with 24 bases between. This CDR3 is built from 17 residues. CDR3 nucleotide sequence: TGTGCCAGCAGGGACGACACTGGGGGGCCTATCGGTTCACCCCTCCACTTT. Its translation: CASRDDTGGPIGSPLHF.

This clonotype was recorded a few times. The rearrangement uses TRBV5-1 and TRBJ2-5, with 10 bases matching TRBD1. Unmatched junction bases numbered 8, after V lost 4 bases and J lost 5 bases. In germline, CDR1 is SGHRS, CDR2 YFSETQ. The CDR3 is made up of 15 amino acids. The CDR3 DNA follows: TGCGCCAGCAGCGTGACAGGGGGCATGATCGAGACCCAGTACTTC. Its translation: CASSVTGGMIETQYF.

This clonotype came up many times. The chain couples TRBV6-5 to TRBJ1-5; the match to TRBD1 covers 7 bases. This CDR3 is built from 14 residues. Germline CDR1 and CDR2: MNHEY and SVGAGI. The trim removed 0 bases at V and 6 bases at J, leaving 2 bases unmatched. The CDR3 DNA is TGTGCCAGCAGTTACTCGCAGGGGGGTCAGCCCCAGCATTTT. It yields the protein CASSYSQGGQPQHF.

This clonotype was seen only a few times. The rearrangement uses TRBV4-1 and TRBJ1-2, with D maybe TRBD1 (6 bases). V gave up 0 bases and J gave up 4 bases, with 12 bases separating them. CDR1 is MGHRA, CDR2 YSYEKL, per germline. The CDR3 runs to 15 residues. CDR3 amino acids: CASSQETGGRYGYTF. Here the CDR3 DNA reads TGCGCCAGCAGCCAAGAGACGGGGGGCCGCTATGGCTACACCTTC.

This clonotype was counted a few times. The chain recombines TRBV10-3 with TRBJ2-1, with 12 bases matching TRBD2. This CDR3 is built from 16 residues. Germline V gives CDR1 ENHRY, CDR2 SYGVKD. V trimming: 1 base; J trimming: 6 bases; junction bases outside the gene matches: 4. The CDR3 DNA reads TGTGCCATCAGTGAGTACTCTAGCGGGAGGGTCAATGAGCAGTTCTTC. The encoded protein is CAISEYSSGRVNEQFF.

This clonotype was seen many times. The V and J genes are TRBV2 and TRBJ2-4; 7 nucleotides line up with TRBD1. Germline CDR1 reads SNHLY; CDR2 reads FYNNEI. With 4 bases clipped from V and 7 bases from J, the junction kept 1 base outside the gene matches. The CDR3 runs 12 residues. This CDR3 reads CASSGQGNIQYF. The CDR3 DNA follows: TGTGCCAGCAGTGGACAGGGCAACATTCAGTACTTC.

This clonotype was counted many times. The V call is TRBV3-1, the J call TRBJ1-2, with D uncertain. The germline V gene encodes CDR1 LGHDT and CDR2 YNNKEL (reference sequence). CDR3 length equals 14 residues. V was clipped by 3 bases and J by 2 bases, with 10 bases between them. This CDR3 reads CASSHRARNYGYTF. In nucleotides, the CDR3 is TGTGCCAGCAGCCATAGGGCGCGGAACTATGGCTACACCTTC.

V is TRBV5-1 and J is TRBJ1-4, with TRBD1 as a possible D gene (5 bases). V was clipped by 5 bases and J by 5 bases, with 19 bases between them. CDR3 length: 16 residues. Germline CDR1 reads SGHRS; CDR2 reads YFSETQ. In nucleotides, the CDR3 is TGCGCCAGCAGTCTGAATACAGGTTTGGAAAATGAAAAACTGTTTTTT. As protein: CASSLNTGLENEKLFF.

The sample holds a few counts of this clonotype. The J gene is TRBJ2-1, the V gene TRBV19, with 7 positions matching TRBD2. The V segment lost 5 bases and the J segment 6 bases; nucleotides outside the gene matches: 10. The CDR3 contains 15 residues. Germline V CDR1 and CDR2: LNHDA, SQIVND (reference sequence). The CDR3 region has the DNA TGTGCCAGTAGTCATAGCGGGTACGCCCTCAATGAGCAGTTCTTC. This codes for CASSHSGYALNEQFF.

This rearrangement joins TRBV20-1 to TRBJ2-3, with 13 bases matching TRBD2. Germline V lookup: CDR1 DFQATT, CDR2 SNEGSKA (reference sequence). The CDR3 has 15 residues. The CDR3 reads CRIGLAGVSEDTQYF. CDR3 DNA sequence: TGCAGAATTGGACTAGCGGGAGTATCGGAAGATACGCAGTATTTT.

This clonotype was recorded at least ten times. V gene TRBV6-5 combines with J gene TRBJ2-7; no clear D gene. V dropped 2 bases and J dropped 3 bases, with 8 bases sitting between them. The V gene's germline CDR1 is MNHEY and CDR2 SVGAGI. The CDR3 length is 13 residues. The CDR3 sequence is CASSYPLGYEQYF. The CDR3, as DNA: TGTGCCAGCAGTTACCCCCTGGGCTACGAGCAGTACTTC.

The CDR3 nucleotides are TGTGCTAGTGGAATAGCGGGAGGAAACACAGATACGCAGTATTTT. Protein sequence: CASGIAGGNTDTQYF. The genes are TRBV12-5 and TRBJ2-3, with 10 positions matching TRBD2. Germline CDR1 is LGHNT and CDR2 is FRNRAP. The CDR3 covers 15 residues. V shed 6 bases, J shed 2 bases, and the junction held 5 bases outside the gene matches.

This clonotype was observed a few times. V usage is TRBV7-9 and J usage is TRBJ2-7; 12 bases match TRBD2. The CDR3 is 17 amino acids. The germline gives CDR1 SEHNR, CDR2 FQNEAQ (reference sequence). Trimming removed 1 base from V and 0 bases from J; junction bases left unmatched: 4. CDR3 DNA: TGTGCCAGCAGCTTAGACAGACTAGCGGGGGTCTCCTACGAGCAGTACTTC. It translates to CASSLDRLAGVSYEQYF.

The rearrangement links TRBV30 to TRBJ2-6; D gene ambiguous. Germline values: CDR1 GTSNPN, CDR2 SVGIG (reference sequence). V was clipped by 4 bases and J by 1 base, with 5 bases between them. The CDR3 has 13 amino acids. The CDR3 nucleotides are TGTGCCTGGACTCGATCTGGGGCCAACGTCCTGACTTTC. It is translated as CAWTRSGANVLTF.

This chain connects TRBV7-9 to TRBJ1-5; 7 bases align to TRBD1. V shed 5 bases, J shed 5 bases, and the junction held 6 bases outside the gene matches. Germline V gives CDR1 SEHNR, CDR2 FQNEAQ (reference sequence). The CDR3 runs 14 residues. The CDR3 nucleotides are TGTGCCAGCAGCCAACAGGGGCGATATCAGCCCCAGCATTTT. Protein product: CASSQQGRYQPQHF.

This clonotype showed up just a few times. The V and J genes are TRBV11-2 and TRBJ2-5; tentatively, D is TRBD1 or TRBD2 (5 bases each). Germline CDR1 is SGHAT and CDR2 is FQNNGV. The CDR3 has 13 amino acids. Trimming cost V 4 bases and J 3 bases, with 9 bases left between them. The CDR3 DNA follows: TGTGCCAGCAGCTCAGTGGGGGAAGAGACCCAGTACTTC. This encodes CASSSVGEETQYF.

This clonotype was counted ten times or more. The chain has TRBV5-1 and TRBJ2-3, with a tentative D call TRBD2 (6 bases). V gave up 2 bases and J gave up 4 bases, with 11 bases separating them. The CDR3 covers 14 residues. Germline V gene data show CDR1 as SGHRS and CDR2 as YFSETQ. The CDR3 loop reads CASSLLASADTQYF. CDR3 bases: TGCGCCAGCAGCTTACTAGCTTCCGCAGATACGCAGTATTTT.

This clonotype was observed many times. This sequence joins TRBV6-2 or TRBV6-3 and TRBJ1-1; 9 bases match TRBD1. The V gene end was trimmed by 5 bases and the J gene end by 11 bases; junction bases not matched to a gene: 3. Germline V gives CDR1 MNHEY, CDR2 SVGEGT. This CDR3 comprises 11 residues. The CDR3: CASSTTGGAFF. CDR3 in DNA: TGTGCCAGCAGTACGACAGGGGGTGCTTTCTTT.

This clonotype was seen at least ten times. The genes are TRBV27 and TRBJ1-2; TRBD1 aligns across 12 bases. The CDR3 contains 19 residues. V gave up 3 bases and J gave up 3 bases; unmatched junction bases: 14. Germline loops: CDR1 MNHEY, CDR2 SMNVEV (reference sequence). CDR3 sequence (DNA): TGTGCCAGCAGTTTCAGCACCGGGACAGGGGGCCTTAAAGACTATGGCTACACCTTC. Translating gives CASSFSTGTGGLKDYGYTF.

This clonotype has a count of ten or more. This sequence joins TRBV6-4 and TRBJ2-2; the D gene is possibly TRBD2 (5 bases). V lost 2 bases and J lost 4, with 5 bases in between. In germline, CDR1 is MRHNA, CDR2 SNTAGT. This CDR3 comprises 13 residues. The DNA for the CDR3 is TGTGCCAGCAGTGACGGGAGCACCGGGGAGCTGTTTTTT. Amino acids: CASSDGSTGELFF.

Comment on this clonotype: The junction departs from the called germline gene at one end, perhaps through a read error. This chain's CDR3 is CATSREGQAYQEIQYF. DNA of the CDR3: TGTGCCACCAGCAGGGAGGGACAGGCGTACCAAGAGATCCAGTACTTC. The chain combines TRBV15 with TRBJ2-5; 8 nucleotides align to TRBD1. This CDR3 contains 16 residues. Germline V gene sequence: CDR1 LNHNV, CDR2 YYDKDF (reference sequence).

This clonotype was observed many times. One end of the junction is discordant with germline, which a read error may explain. The rearrangement joins TRBV28 to TRBJ1-4; weak D call: TRBD1 (5 bases). The CDR3 length is 15 residues. Germline V CDR1 and CDR2: MDHEN, SYDVKM. The CDR3 region has the DNA TGTGCCAGCGGTTTGGGGCAATCAACTAATGAAAAACTGTTTTTT. Protein sequence: CASGLGQSTNEKLFF. The full variable domain, in which reference TRBV28 and TRBJ1-4 provide the parts outside the CDR3, is DVKVTQSSRYLVKRTGEKVFLECVQDMDHENMFWYRQDPGLGLRLIYFSYDVKMKEKGDIPEGYSVSREKKERFSLILESASTNQTSMYLCASGLGQSTNEKLFFGSGTQLSVL.

This clonotype occurred many times. This chain's CDR3 is CAITDRDSYGYTF. DNA for the CDR3: TGTGCCATCACCGACAGGGATTCGTATGGCTACACCTTC. V usage is TRBV10-3 and J usage is TRBJ1-2, with 7 bases fitting TRBD1. There are 13 residues in the CDR3. V trimming: 7 bases; J trimming: 5 bases; junction bases outside the gene matches: 7. Germline values: CDR1 ENHRY, CDR2 SYGVKD.